A single sample gave rise to the 30 T cell receptor beta chains below, sequenced in a study of blood T cell repertoires in COVID-19 (dated by TCRdb to between 2020 and 2021). Libraries were constructed by the immunoSEQ multiplex PCR assay. Drawn from immuneACCESS, this table holds only the in-frame rearrangements with V and J called that TCRdb kept. Clones are partly lost; checked studies trace under half to an unresolved V gene and leave the rest unexplained. This sample is represented by 350,000 to 500,000 clones; 88% of them were singletons. The top ten clones comprise approximately 1.3% of the sample. Sequencing was done on a sample of PBMCs or T cells enriched from blood (not recorded which). The receptors here all came from a woman in her late teens or twenties who had been exposed to COVID-19.

The rearrangement uses TRBV10-3 and TRBJ2-2; 10 bases are a match to TRBD1. J was trimmed by 6 bases and V by 9 bases; bases with no gene match: 10. The CDR3 runs 15 residues. CDR1 ENHRY and CDR2 SYGVKD come from the germline V gene. CDR3 DNA sequence: TGTGCCATTAGGACGGGGACAGGGGAGGCCGGGGAGCTGTTTTTT. As protein: CAIRTGTGEAGELFF.

The V and J genes are TRBV11-2 and TRBJ2-3; 8 positions agree with TRBD2. CDR3 length: 16 amino acids. V lost 2 bases and J lost 2; bases outside the gene matches: 6. The germline V gene has CDR1 SGHAT and CDR2 FQNNGV. CDR3 sequence: CASSLFGRGDTDTQYF. The DNA for the CDR3 is TGTGCCAGCAGCTTATTCGGGAGGGGGGACACAGATACGCAGTATTTT.

V and J are TRBV5-1 and TRBJ1-2; TRBD1 aligns across 9 bases. This CDR3 contains 22 residues. The germline gives CDR1 SGHRS, CDR2 YFSETQ. The ends lost 1 base at V and 10 bases at J; junction bases unmatched: 32. This CDR3 is CASSLTGSSSGVLPGQGQVYTF. CDR3 in DNA: TGCGCCAGCAGCTTGACCGGTTCTAGTTCAGGTGTGCTCCCGGGACAGGGTCAAGTCTACACCTTC. Together with reference TRBV5-1 and TRBJ1-2, the CDR3 gives the full variable domain: KAGVTQTPRYLIKTRGQQVTLSCSPISGHRSVSWYQQTPGQGLQFLFEYFSETQRNKGNFPGRFSGRQFSNSRSEMNVSTLELGDSALYLCASSLTGSSSGVLPGQGQVYTFGSGTRLTVV.

The chain joins TRBV9 to TRBJ1-2, with D possibly matching TRBD1 (6 bases). The V gene's germline CDR1 is SGDLS and CDR2 YYNGEE. V was trimmed by 4 bases and J by 8 bases, leaving 30 bases between them. The CDR3 spans 18 residues. CDR3 in amino acids: CASSHTWDQGFPIYGYTF. The CDR3 nucleotides read TGTGCCAGCAGCCACACATGGGACCAGGGGTTCCCCATCTACGGCTACACCTTC. Combining the CDR3 with reference TRBV9 and TRBJ1-2 gives the whole variable domain DSGVTQTPKHLITATGQRVTLRCSPRSGDLSVYWYQQSLDQGLQFLIQYYNGEERAKGNILERFSAQQFPDLHSELNLSSLELGDSALYFCASSHTWDQGFPIYGYTFGSGTRLTVV.

This clone has a single count. V is TRBV7-2 and J is TRBJ2-1; 11 nucleotides line up with TRBD2. Looked up from germline, CDR1 is SGHTA and CDR2 is FQGNSA. This CDR3 is built from 15 residues. After removal of 5 bases from V and 7 bases from J, the junction contained 7 bases not matched to a gene. CDR3 sequence (DNA): TGTGCCAGCAGCCCTACTAGCGGGAGTGGAAATGAGCAGTTCTTC. Protein sequence: CASSPTSGSGNEQFF. Full variable domain (missing parts from reference TRBV7-2 and TRBJ2-1): GAGVSQSPSNKVTEKGKDVELRCDPISGHTALYWYRQSLGQGLEFLIYFQGNSAPDKSGLPSDRFSAERTGGSVSTLTIQRTQQEDSAVYLCASSPTSGSGNEQFFGPGTRLTVL.

V and J are TRBV6-2 or TRBV6-3 and TRBJ1-5; D gene ambiguous. V was pared by 0 bases and J by 11 bases, with 14 bases between. In germline, CDR1 is MNHEY, CDR2 SVGEGT. This CDR3 has 14 residues. The CDR3 nucleotides read TGTGCCAGCAGTTACTCCGGGCTCGGGAGGTCCCAGCATTTT. This translates into CASSYSGLGRSQHF.

The chain combines TRBV4-3 with TRBJ1-2; the D gene is possibly TRBD1 (6 bases). CDR1 is LGHNA, CDR2 YSLEER, per germline. This CDR3 contains 19 residues. The V end lost 4 bases, the J end lost 0 bases, and 24 bases lay between the germline ends. The CDR3 region has the DNA TGCGCCAGCAGCCCGCGTGGAAGGGGGTATACGAGAGCTAACTATGGCTACACCTTC. Translated, it gives CASSPRGRGYTRANYGYTF.

The chain combines TRBV5-4 with TRBJ2-7, with a weak D call TRBD2 (5 bases). The CDR3 is made up of 14 amino acids. V was pared by 0 bases and J by 3 bases, with 10 bases between. CDR1 is SGHNT and CDR2 is YYREEE in the germline V gene (reference sequence). CDR3 region: CASSLDLALYEQYF. CDR3 bases: TGTGCCAGCAGCTTGGATCTAGCACTCTACGAGCAGTACTTC.

Concerning this clone itself: One end of the junction is discordant with germline, which a read error may explain. The chain recombines TRBV7-7 with TRBJ2-7; 7 nucleotides line up with TRBD1. The CDR3 totals 13 residues. The germline gives CDR1 SSHAT, CDR2 FNYEAQ (reference sequence). Here the CDR3 DNA reads TGTGCTAGCAGCTTCGGACAGGCCTACGAGCAGTACTTC. It is translated as CASSFGQAYEQYF.

The chain uses TRBV9 and TRBJ2-5; TRBD2 agrees at 10 bases. The V and J ends lost 2 bases and 2 bases, in that order; junction bases with no gene match: 3. The CDR3 is 15 amino acids. The germline V gene encodes CDR1 SGDLS and CDR2 YYNGEE. CDR3 DNA sequence: TGTGCCAGCAGCGTCGGACTAGCGGCTCAAGAGACCCAGTACTTC. This sequence encodes CASSVGLAAQETQYF. Looking up the rest from reference TRBV9 and TRBJ2-5 gives the full variable domain: DSGVTQTPKHLITATGQRVTLRCSPRSGDLSVYWYQQSLDQGLQFLIQYYNGEERAKGNILERFSAQQFPDLHSELNLSSLELGDSALYFCASSVGLAAQETQYFGPGTRLLVL.

The chain has TRBV4-1 and TRBJ1-6; D uncertain. The V end was cut by 0 bases, the J end by 11 bases, with 11 bases between. There are 14 residues in the CDR3. Germline V CDR1 and CDR2: MGHRA, YSYEKL. CDR3 coding DNA: TGCGCCAGCAGCCAAGACCAAGGGAGTGCACCCCTCCACTTT. Amino acids: CASSQDQGSAPLHF.

This clone was detected only once. The chain links TRBV7-9 to TRBJ1-1; D unclear. Trimming took 5 bases from V and 1 from J, leaving 8 bases between them. This CDR3 spans 13 amino acids. Germline CDR1 and CDR2: SEHNR and FQNEAQ (reference sequence). CDR3 residues: CASSQFQNTEAFF. The CDR3 DNA is TGTGCCAGCAGCCAATTTCAGAACACTGAAGCTTTCTTT.

This chain uses TRBV11-2 with TRBJ2-7, with D possibly TRBD2 on 5 matching bases. There are 15 residues in the CDR3. V lost 5 bases and J lost 5, with 19 bases in between. CDR1 and CDR2 from the germline V gene are SGHAT and FQNNGV. CDR3 sequence reads: CASSRNADKRHEQYF. DNA for the CDR3: TGTGCCAGCAGCCGAAATGCTGATAAGCGGCACGAGCAGTACTTC.

This rearrangement joins TRBV5-6 to TRBJ2-7, with TRBD1 matching over 9 bases. Germline CDR1 reads SGHDT; CDR2 reads YYEEEE. The CDR3 spans 14 residues. With 4 bases clipped from V and 3 bases from J, the junction kept 5 bases outside the gene matches. CDR3 DNA sequence: TGTGCCAGCAGCCGCGGGACAGGGTTCTACGAGCAGTACTTC. It specifies CASSRGTGFYEQYF.

Here the CDR3 DNA reads TGTGCCAGCAGTTTACGAGGGGGCGGGCAGTACTTC. Translated, it gives CASSLRGGGQYF. The chain carries TRBV28 and TRBJ2-7; 7 bases map to TRBD1. V lost 2 bases to trimming and J lost 9 bases; unmatched junction nucleotides: 4. Germline V CDR1 and CDR2: MDHEN, SYDVKM. There are 12 residues in the CDR3.

The chain combines TRBV7-9 with TRBJ2-1; D unclear. The CDR3 is 12 amino acids. V gave up 1 base and J gave up 9 bases, with 7 bases separating them. CDR1 SEHNR and CDR2 FQNEAQ come from the germline V gene (reference sequence). CDR3 in amino acids: CASSLGRSEQFF. The CDR3 DNA is TGTGCCAGCAGCTTAGGGAGAAGTGAGCAGTTCTTC.

V is TRBV2 and J is TRBJ2-1, with D tentatively TRBD2 (5 bases). Germline V lookup: CDR1 SNHLY, CDR2 FYNNEI. V was cut by 8 bases and J by 7 bases, with 18 bases left in between. The CDR3 consists of 14 residues. The CDR3, as DNA: TGTGCCAGCTACGAGCGGACTGCGCAGAATGAGCAGTTCTTC. Translated: CASYERTAQNEQFF.

The rearrangement uses TRBV7-8 and TRBJ1-5, with D possibly TRBD1 on 6 matching bases. Trimming cost V 0 bases and J 1 base, with 10 bases left between them. Germline CDR1 and CDR2: SGHVS and FQNEAQ. The CDR3 length is 16 residues. The CDR3, as DNA: TGTGCCAGCAGCTTAGCGAGGACAGAAAGCAATCAGCCCCAGCATTTT. It yields the protein CASSLARTESNQPQHF.

The rearrangement uses TRBV27 and TRBJ2-5, with D possibly being TRBD2 (5 bases). V lost 4 bases, J lost 2 bases, and 23 bases lay in between. Germline assignment: CDR1 MNHEY and CDR2 SMNVEV (reference sequence). CDR3 size: 18 residues. CDR3 region: CASSSGFRVAGPQETQYF. CDR3 in DNA: TGTGCCAGCAGTTCGGGATTCCGCGTAGCCGGCCCACAAGAGACCCAGTACTTC.

Regarding this clone: Other DNA variants within this sample encode the same CDR3. The V gene is TRBV18, the J gene TRBJ1-2; D is undetermined. Trimming left V 2 bases short and J 2 bases short, with 6 bases between. Germline values: CDR1 KGHSH, CDR2 LQKENI. The CDR3 is 13 amino acids. In nucleotides, the CDR3 is TGTGCCAGCTCACCAGGCCAGAACTATGGCTACACCTTC. Translation gives CASSPGQNYGYTF.

The chain combines TRBV18 with TRBJ1-1, with 7 bases aligning to TRBD1. Per the germline V gene, CDR1 is KGHSH and CDR2 is LQKENI. The CDR3 runs 15 residues. With 2 bases clipped from V and 3 bases from J, the junction kept 6 bases outside the gene matches. This CDR3 is CASSPKRGRDTEAFF. The DNA for the CDR3 is TGTGCCAGCTCACCAAAGAGGGGGCGGGACACTGAAGCTTTCTTT.

The CDR3 DNA reads TGTGCCAGCAGCTTGACAGGGGTTTCACCCCTCCACTTT. Protein product: CASSLTGVSPLHF. The V call is TRBV7-9, the J call TRBJ1-6; 8 nucleotides agree with TRBD1. CDR1 and CDR2 (germline): SEHNR, FQNEAQ (reference sequence). The junction had 1 base not matched to a gene; V was cut back by 3 bases and J by 9 bases. The CDR3 extends over 13 amino acids.

This chain joins TRBV28 and TRBJ1-4; TRBD1 agrees at 7 bases. The germline V gene has CDR1 MDHEN and CDR2 SYDVKM. The CDR3 is 15 residues long. The J segment lost 8 bases and the V segment lost 1 base, leaving 7 bases of the junction unmatched. This CDR3 is CASSLSAGGQEKLFF. The CDR3 DNA reads as TGTGCCAGCAGTTTATCGGCAGGGGGGCAGGAAAAACTGTTTTTT.

The chain combines TRBV19 with TRBJ1-1, with TRBD1 identical over 12 bases. Germline CDR1 reads LNHDA; CDR2 reads SQIVND (reference sequence). CDR3 size: 17 residues. The junction had 12 bases not matched to a gene; V was cut back by 5 bases and J by 5 bases. The CDR3 spells CASSLRVWGQGATEAFF. In DNA form, the CDR3 reads TGTGCCAGTAGTCTACGAGTTTGGGGACAGGGGGCGACTGAAGCTTTCTTT.

The chain recombines TRBV15 with TRBJ1-1; 7 bases agree with TRBD1. V was pared by 0 bases and J by 9 bases, with 10 bases of the junction left unmatched. The CDR3 contains 15 residues. In germline, CDR1 is LNHNV, CDR2 YYDKDF (reference sequence). CDR3: CATSRDFGTDAKAFF. As DNA, the CDR3 is TGTGCCACCAGCAGAGATTTCGGGACAGACGCAAAAGCTTTCTTT. The variable domain in full, completed from reference TRBV15 and TRBJ1-1, reads DAMVIQNPRYQVTQFGKPVTLSCSQTLNHNVMYWYQQKSSQAPKLLFHYYDKDFNNEADTPDNFQSRRPNTSFCFLDIRSPGLGDTAMYLCATSRDFGTDAKAFFGQGTRLTVV.

The chain links TRBV5-6 to TRBJ1-3, with D maybe TRBD1 (5 bases). The CDR3 has 13 residues. V was trimmed by 7 bases and J by 4 bases, leaving 12 bases between them. Per germline, CDR1 SGHDT and CDR2 YYEEEE. The CDR3 DNA reads TGTGCCAGCGGGTGGGGCGAAGGAAACACCATATATTTT. It specifies CASGWGEGNTIYF. Full variable domain (remainder filled in from reference TRBV5-6 and TRBJ1-3): DAGVTQSPTHLIKTRGQQVTLRCSPKSGHDTVSWYQQALGQGPQFIFQYYEEEERQRGNFPDRFSGHQFPNYSSELNVNALLLGDSALYLCASGWGEGNTIYFGEGSWLTVV.

This chain connects TRBV7-2 to TRBJ2-3; D may be TRBD2 (6 bases). CDR3 length: 14 residues. V lost 6 bases and J lost 4, with 14 bases in between. Germline CDR1 and CDR2: SGHTA and FQGNSA. The CDR3: CASRDPSGADTQYF. The CDR3 region has the DNA TGTGCCAGCAGAGACCCCTCGGGGGCAGATACGCAGTATTTT.

The chain employs TRBV6-1 and TRBJ1-2; 9 nucleotides align to TRBD1. The trim removed 10 bases at V and 3 bases at J, leaving 9 bases unmatched. This CDR3 comprises 14 residues. Germline V lookup: CDR1 MNHNS, CDR2 SASEGT. Written as DNA, the CDR3 is TGTGCCACCCCCTCGTGGGACAGGGACTATGGCTACACCTTC. Encoded protein: CATPSWDRDYGYTF.

This chain links TRBV28 with TRBJ2-5; TRBD1 aligns across 10 bases. The CDR3 totals 15 residues. Trimming took 3 bases from V and 3 from J; bases not matched to a gene: 4. Germline V gene data show CDR1 as MDHEN and CDR2 as SYDVKM. The CDR3 sequence: CASSLSTGGKETQYF. CDR3 sequence (DNA): TGTGCCAGCAGTTTGTCGACAGGGGGCAAAGAGACCCAGTACTTC. The full variable domain, with the rest looked up from reference TRBV28 and TRBJ2-5, is DVKVTQSSRYLVKRTGEKVFLECVQDMDHENMFWYRQDPGLGLRLIYFSYDVKMKEKGDIPEGYSVSREKKERFSLILESASTNQTSMYLCASSLSTGGKETQYFGPGTRLLVL.

V gene TRBV28 combines with J gene TRBJ1-4, with TRBD1 as a possible D gene (5 bases). This CDR3 region has 18 residues. In germline, CDR1 is MDHEN, CDR2 SYDVKM. V lost 4 bases and J lost 0, with 18 bases in between. The CDR3 region is CASSSVRVGGPTNEKLFF. As DNA, the CDR3 is TGTGCCAGCAGTTCCGTACGGGTGGGGGGTCCAACTAATGAAAAACTGTTTTTT.